This entry features one T cell receptor (beta chain) sequence. Its specificity is unknown. These data originate in a study of OX40 agonist ivuxolimab in advanced cancers. Study-level information: Ivuxolimab, an agonistic anti-OX40 (CD134) antibody, was given to patients. Roughly two fifths of patients had received prior checkpoint inhibitor therapy.

The length of the CDR3 is 16 residues. Between the trimmed V and J ends, which lost 5 bases and 1 base, there was a span of 16 bases. The V gene's germline CDR1 is MDHEN and CDR2 SYDVKM. Libraries were prepared by immunoSEQ multiplex PCR; TCRdb keeps only in-frame clonotypes and omits some of them. Of 75,000 to 100,000 clones listed, 89% are singletons. Study-wide points: With doses of 0.1 to 3.0 mg/kg, CD4+ and CD8+ blood T cells had undergone clonal expansion by week 6. The mean number of expanded clones was higher in CD8+ T cells than in CD4+.

The TCR originated in an adult with an advanced solid tumor such as melanoma, head and neck, liver or kidney cancer. This specimen consisted of CD4+ or CD8+ T cells sorted from blood, obtained in a trial of the OX40 agonist ivuxolimab. V gene TRBV28 combines with J gene TRBJ2-3; D gene unclear. The CDR3 DNA sequence: TGTGCCAGCAGTCCGAGCACCACTCTTGGCACAGATACGCAGTATTTT. Protein product: CASSPSTTLGTDTQYF.